This T cell receptor beta chain was sequenced in a study of early T cells in non-severe SARS-CoV-2 infection. Only a few counts were recorded for this clonotype. TCRdb itself ran the 5' RACE reads through MiXCR, one entry per CDR3 protein. The sample records 70,000 to 75,000 distinct CDR3 sequences, roughly an eighth being singletons. V lost 6 bases and J 3 bases, leaving 8 bases between the germline ends. Looked up from germline, CDR1 is SQVTM and CDR2 is ANQGSEA. The CDR3 runs 11 residues. The TCR was taken from an adult who was a healthcare worker with PCR-confirmed SARS-CoV-2 infection or an uninfected control (not recorded which). Material: whole blood. The chain links TRBV29-1 to TRBJ2-5; D uncertain. The DNA for the CDR3 is TGCAGCGTCGCCCCCGAAGAGACCCAGTACTTC. Encoded protein: CSVAPEETQYF.